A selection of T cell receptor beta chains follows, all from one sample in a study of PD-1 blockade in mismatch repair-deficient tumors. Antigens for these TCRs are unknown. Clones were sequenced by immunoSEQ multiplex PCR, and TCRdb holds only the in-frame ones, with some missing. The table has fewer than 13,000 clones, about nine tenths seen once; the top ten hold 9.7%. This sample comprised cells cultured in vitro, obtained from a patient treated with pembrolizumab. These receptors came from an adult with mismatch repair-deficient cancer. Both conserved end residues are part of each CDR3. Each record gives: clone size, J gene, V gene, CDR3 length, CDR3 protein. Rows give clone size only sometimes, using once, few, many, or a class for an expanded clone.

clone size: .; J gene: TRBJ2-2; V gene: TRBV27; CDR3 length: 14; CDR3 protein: CASSLGASTGELFF
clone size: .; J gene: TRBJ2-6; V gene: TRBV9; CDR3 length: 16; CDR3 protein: CASSVTGSSGANVLTF
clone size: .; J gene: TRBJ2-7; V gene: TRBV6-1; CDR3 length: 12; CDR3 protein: CASRLGIYEQYF
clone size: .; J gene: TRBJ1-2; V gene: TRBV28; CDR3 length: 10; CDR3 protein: CASSQYGYTF
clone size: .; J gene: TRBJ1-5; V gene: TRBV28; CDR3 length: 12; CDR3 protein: CASRALNQPQHF
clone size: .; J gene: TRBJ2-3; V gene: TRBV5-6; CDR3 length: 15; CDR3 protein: CASSFTGAHTDTQYF
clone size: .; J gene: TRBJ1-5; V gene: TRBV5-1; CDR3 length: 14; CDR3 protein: CASSDGTAGQPQHF
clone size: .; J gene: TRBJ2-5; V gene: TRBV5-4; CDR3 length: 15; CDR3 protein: CASSLQLAGLETQYF
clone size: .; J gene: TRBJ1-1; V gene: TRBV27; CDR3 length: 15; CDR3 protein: CASSLIPGLNTEAFF
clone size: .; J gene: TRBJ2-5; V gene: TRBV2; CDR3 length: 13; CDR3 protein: CASSGTGQETQYF
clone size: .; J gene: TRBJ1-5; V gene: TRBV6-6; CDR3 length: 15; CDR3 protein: CASSFSRDTNQPQHF
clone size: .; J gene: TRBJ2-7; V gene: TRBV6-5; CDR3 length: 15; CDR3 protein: CASRLGGTGSYEQYF
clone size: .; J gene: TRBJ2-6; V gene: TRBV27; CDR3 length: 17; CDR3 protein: CASSFLGRNSGANVLTF
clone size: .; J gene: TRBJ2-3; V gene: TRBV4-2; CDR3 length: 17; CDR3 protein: CASSQEASGWSTDTQYF
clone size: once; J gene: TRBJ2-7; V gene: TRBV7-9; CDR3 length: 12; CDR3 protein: CASSLSGYEQYF
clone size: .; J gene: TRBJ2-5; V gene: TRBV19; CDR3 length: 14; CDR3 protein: CASSLTGGGETQYF
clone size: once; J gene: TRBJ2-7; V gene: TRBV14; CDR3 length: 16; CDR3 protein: CASSQEPDSIPYEQYF
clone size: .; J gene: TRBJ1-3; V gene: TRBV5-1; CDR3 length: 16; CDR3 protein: CASSLAGQELGNTIYF
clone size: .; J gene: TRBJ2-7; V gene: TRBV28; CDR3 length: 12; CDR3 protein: CASSSDSLEQYF
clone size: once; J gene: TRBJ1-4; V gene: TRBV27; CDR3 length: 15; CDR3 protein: CASSPLGAGIEKLFF
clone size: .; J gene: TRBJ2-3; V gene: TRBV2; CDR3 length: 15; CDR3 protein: CASQRVGRSTDTQYF
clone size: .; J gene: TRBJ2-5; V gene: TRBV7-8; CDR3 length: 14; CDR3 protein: CASSRAGGGETQYF
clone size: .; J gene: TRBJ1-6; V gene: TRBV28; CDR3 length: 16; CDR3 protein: CASSRQGASSYSPLHF
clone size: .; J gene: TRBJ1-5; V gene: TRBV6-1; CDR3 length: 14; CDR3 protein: CASTSTGQRRPQHF
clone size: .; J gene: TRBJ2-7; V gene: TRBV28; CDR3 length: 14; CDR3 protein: CASSFGTGAYEQYF
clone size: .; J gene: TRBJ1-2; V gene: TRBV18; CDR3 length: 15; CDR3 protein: CASQSGQGYDYGYTF
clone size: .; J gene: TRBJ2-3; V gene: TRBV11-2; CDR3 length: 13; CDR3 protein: CASTWNPTGTQYF
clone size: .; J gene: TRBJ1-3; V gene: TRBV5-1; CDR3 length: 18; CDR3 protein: CASSLVPQGQDSGNTIYF
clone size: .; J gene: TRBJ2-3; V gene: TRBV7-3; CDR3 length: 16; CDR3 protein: CASSFLAGEGTDTQYF
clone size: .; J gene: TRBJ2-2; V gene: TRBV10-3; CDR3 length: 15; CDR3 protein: CAISELAGVTGELFF
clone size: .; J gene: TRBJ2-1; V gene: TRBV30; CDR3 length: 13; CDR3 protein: CARGGSGVNEQFF
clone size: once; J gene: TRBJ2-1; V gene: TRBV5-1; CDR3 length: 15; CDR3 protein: CASSLIGQGYNEQFF
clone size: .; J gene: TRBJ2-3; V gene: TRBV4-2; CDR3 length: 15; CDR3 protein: CASSQGGGRTDTQYF
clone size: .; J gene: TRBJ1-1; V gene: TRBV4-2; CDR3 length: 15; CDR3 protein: CASSQVREGNTEAFF
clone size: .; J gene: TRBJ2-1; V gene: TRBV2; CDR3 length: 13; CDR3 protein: CASVPFSYNEQFF
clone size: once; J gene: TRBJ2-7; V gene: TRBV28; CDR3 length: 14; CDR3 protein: CASSLAGGPNEQYF
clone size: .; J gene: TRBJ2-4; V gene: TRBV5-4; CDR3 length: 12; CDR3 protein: CASSSQRNIQYF
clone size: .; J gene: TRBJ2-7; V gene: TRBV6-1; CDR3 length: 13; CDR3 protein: CASRALGRYEQYF
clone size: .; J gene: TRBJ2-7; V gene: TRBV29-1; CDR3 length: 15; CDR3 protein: CSVEKGAGGAYEQYF
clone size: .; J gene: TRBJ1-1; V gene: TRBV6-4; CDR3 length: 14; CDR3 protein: CASSAGRGSTEAFF
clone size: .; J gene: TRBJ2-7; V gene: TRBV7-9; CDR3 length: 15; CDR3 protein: CASSPPHTPSYEQYF
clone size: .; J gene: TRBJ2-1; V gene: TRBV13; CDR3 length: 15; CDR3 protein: CATGARSEFYNEQFF
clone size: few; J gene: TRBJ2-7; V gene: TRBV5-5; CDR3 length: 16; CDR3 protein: CASSLVYHQETYEQYF
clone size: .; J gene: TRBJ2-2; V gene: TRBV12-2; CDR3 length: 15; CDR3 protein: CASRLDHLRTGELFF
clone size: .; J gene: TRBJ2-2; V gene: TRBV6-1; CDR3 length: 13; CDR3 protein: CASMGLFTGELFF
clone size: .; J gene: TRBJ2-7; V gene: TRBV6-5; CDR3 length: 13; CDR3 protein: CASSYHQGGEQYF
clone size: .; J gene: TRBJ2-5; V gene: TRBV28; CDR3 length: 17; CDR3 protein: CASSFWASGIWGQTQYF
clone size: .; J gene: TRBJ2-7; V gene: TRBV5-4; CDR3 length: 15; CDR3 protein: CASSLTGFDLYEQYF
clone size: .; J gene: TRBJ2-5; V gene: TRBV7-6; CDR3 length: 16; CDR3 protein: CASTLWAGQGSETQYF
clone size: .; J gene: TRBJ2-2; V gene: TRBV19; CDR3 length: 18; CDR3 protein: CASSSRGSGRPPPGELFF